This TCR beta chain was sequenced during a study of blood T cell repertoires in COVID-19. Generated by immunoSEQ multiplex PCR, the TCRdb table keeps only in-frame clones and is missing some. Here the sample spans a few hundred thousand clones, about 89% being singletons. The germline V and J ends were trimmed by 4 bases and 10 bases, with 9 bases remaining between them. Germline V gene sequence: CDR1 SGHKS, CDR2 YYEKEE (reference sequence). The CDR3 has 11 residues. The sequenced sample was peripheral blood. The gene calls are TRBV5-5 and TRBJ2-1, with unresolved D. This TCR came from a woman aged 60-75 years with acute or convalescent COVID-19. The CDR3 DNA follows: TGTGCCAGCAGCCAATACACGGAGCAGTTCTTC. Amino acid sequence: CASSQYTEQFF.